Listed here are 9 T cell receptor beta chains from one sample, sequenced in a study of blood T cell repertoires in COVID-19. Produced via immunoSEQ multiplex PCR; TCRdb's table is partial and in-frame only. The data show around 140,000 clones, more than 70% seen once. The specimen was peripheral blood. These receptors were obtained from a human donor in a cohort sampled during active COVID-19.

The rearrangement links TRBV15 to TRBJ1-3; TRBD1 is a possible D gene (5 bases). Germline lookup yields CDR1 LNHNV and CDR2 YYDKDF (reference sequence). V lost 0 bases and J 3 bases, leaving 12 bases between the germline ends. The CDR3 loop spans 16 amino acids. CDR3 in amino acids: CATSRDHSRDGNTIYF. For the CDR3, the DNA is TGTGCCACCAGCAGAGATCATAGCAGGGATGGAAACACCATATATTTT.

In DNA form, the CDR3 reads TGTGCCAGCAGCTTAGTTTCTAGCGGGGGGGGTGAGCAGTTCTTC. Translation: CASSLVSSGGGEQFF. The chain has TRBV7-2 and TRBJ2-1; 12 bases agree with TRBD2. CDR1 SGHTA and CDR2 FQGNSA come from the germline V gene. V lost 1 base and J lost 9; bases outside the gene matches: 4. CDR3 length: 15 amino acids. The whole variable domain, remainder taken from reference TRBV7-2 and TRBJ2-1, is GAGVSQSPSNKVTEKGKDVELRCDPISGHTALYWYRQSLGQGLEFLIYFQGNSAPDKSGLPSDRFSAERTGGSVSTLTIQRTQQEDSAVYLCASSLVSSGGGEQFFGPGTRLTVL.

Here the CDR3 DNA reads TGTGCCAGCAGCGGCGGGGACTCCGGGGAGCTGTTTTTT. It specifies CASSGGDSGELFF. The V gene is TRBV7-3, the J gene TRBJ2-2, with D perhaps matching TRBD2 (6 bases). The CDR3 has 13 residues. The germline V and J ends were trimmed by 5 bases and 6 bases, with 10 bases remaining between them. Per germline, CDR1 SGHTA and CDR2 FQGTGA.

The rearrangement joins TRBV3-1 (or the pseudogene TRBV3-2) to TRBJ2-5; 8 positions match TRBD1. The CDR3 runs to 16 residues. CDR1 is LGHDT and CDR2 is YNNKEL in the germline V gene (reference sequence). J was trimmed by 6 bases and V by 3 bases; bases with no gene match: 12. The DNA for the CDR3 is TGTGCCAGCAGCCACGCCGGGCAGGGGGCGATGAAGACCCAGTACTTC. Encoded protein: CASSHAGQGAMKTQYF.

V usage is TRBV28 and J usage is TRBJ1-6, with TRBD1 matching over 9 bases. The germline gives CDR1 MDHEN, CDR2 SYDVKM. Trimming cost V 8 bases and J 6 bases; bases outside gene matches: 2. CDR3 length: 13 residues. The CDR3 sequence is CASRDRANSPLHF. Here the CDR3 DNA reads TGTGCCAGCCGGGACAGGGCTAATTCACCCCTCCACTTT.

This chain uses TRBV6-2 or TRBV6-3 with TRBJ2-4, with TRBD1 identical over 7 bases. Germline V gives CDR1 MNHEY, CDR2 SVGEGT. The CDR3 consists of 16 residues. Trimming removed 4 bases from V and 0 bases from J; junction bases left unmatched: 6. CDR3 nucleotides: TGTGCCAGCAGTTCTGGGGACAGACTAGCCAAAAACATTCAGTACTTC. Translating it yields CASSSGDRLAKNIQYF.

This clone was observed once. The same CDR3 is also encoded by other DNA sequences in this sample. The rearrangement joins TRBV6-5 to TRBJ2-7, with 10 bases lining up with TRBD1. This CDR3 has 14 residues. Trimming at V came to 6 bases and at J to 4 bases, leaving 6 bases not matched to a gene. The V gene's germline CDR1 is MNHEY and CDR2 SVGAGI. The CDR3: CASRPGTGAYEQYF. CDR3 DNA sequence: TGTGCCAGCAGGCCCGGGACAGGGGCATACGAGCAGTACTTC.

This clone was recorded only once. V and J are TRBV18 and TRBJ2-7; 10 bases match TRBD1. The CDR3 totals 15 residues. With V trimmed by 0 bases and J by 6 bases, 5 bases remained unmatched. In germline, CDR1 is KGHSH, CDR2 LQKENI. DNA of the CDR3: TGTGCCAGCTCACCACCCGGGACAGGGGATCGCGAGCAGTACTTC. Translation gives CASSPPGTGDREQYF.

Only one count was recorded for this clone. This chain joins TRBV9 and TRBJ1-6; possibly TRBD1 for D (5 bases). From germline, CDR1 is SGDLS and CDR2 YYNGEE. V shed 4 bases and J shed 1 base, with 12 bases lying between them. This CDR3 is 16 amino acids long. CDR3 sequence (DNA): TGTGCCAGCAGCCGTGGGGGGGAATCCTATAATTCACCCCTCCACTTT. Protein: CASSRGGESYNSPLHF.